One and the same sample provided the 20 T cell receptor beta chains below, sequenced in a study of blood T cell repertoires in COVID-19. TCRdb's copy holds only in-frame clones and misses some; the assay was immunoSEQ multiplex PCR. The sample records around 190,000 clones, roughly 78% being singletons. Specimen: peripheral blood. The receptors were sampled from a man in his 70s with active or convalescent COVID-19.

V and J are TRBV2 and TRBJ2-3; 10 bases map to TRBD1. CDR3 length: 16 residues. CDR1 SNHLY and CDR2 FYNNEI come from the germline V gene. V was pared by 4 bases and J by 5 bases, with 9 bases of the junction left unmatched. CDR3 sequence (DNA): TGTGCCAGCAGTGGGCTAAAGACAGGGGGCAGAGATACGCAGTATTTT. Encoded protein: CASSGLKTGGRDTQYF.

V gene TRBV7-6 combines with J gene TRBJ2-7; tentatively, D is TRBD1 (5 bases). The CDR3 is made up of 14 amino acids. V lost 6 bases to trimming and J lost 4 bases, with 16 bases between them. CDR1 is SGHVS, CDR2 FNYEAQ, per germline. CDR3 in DNA: TGTGCCAGCAGTCCGCGGCAGGGTGGATACGAGCAGTACTTC. Amino acid sequence: CASSPRQGGYEQYF.

The chain couples TRBV6-6 to TRBJ1-1; D remains ambiguous. With 4 bases removed from V and 4 bases from J, the gap between germline ends came to 4 bases. The CDR3 is 11 amino acids. CDR1 is MNHNY, CDR2 SVGAGI, per germline (reference sequence). CDR3 protein: CASSLSTEAFF. The CDR3 nucleotides are TGTGCCAGCAGTTTGAGCACTGAAGCTTTCTTT.

Concerning this clone: Other DNA sequences in this sample translate to the same CDR3. J is TRBJ2-3 and V is TRBV5-1, with 8 nucleotides matching TRBD2. Germline CDR1 SGHRS, CDR2 YFSETQ. The CDR3 has 15 amino acids. The trim removed 3 bases at V and 0 bases at J, leaving 3 bases unmatched. For the CDR3, the DNA is TGCGCCAGCAGCTCCATAGCGGGAAGCACAGATACGCAGTATTTT. Amino acids: CASSSIAGSTDTQYF.

The chain employs TRBV7-2 and TRBJ1-1; no firm D call. V gave up 3 bases and J gave up 8 bases, with 22 bases separating them. CDR3 length equals 16 residues. The germline V gene encodes CDR1 SGHTA and CDR2 FQGNSA. The CDR3 DNA follows: TGTGCCAGCAGCTTTTCAGGTACGGCCCCGGTCCCGGAAGCTTTCTTT. Translated: CASSFSGTAPVPEAFF. Complete variable domain (other parts from reference TRBV7-2 and TRBJ1-1): GAGVSQSPSNKVTEKGKDVELRCDPISGHTALYWYRQSLGQGLEFLIYFQGNSAPDKSGLPSDRFSAERTGGSVSTLTIQRTQQEDSAVYLCASSFSGTAPVPEAFFGQGTRLTVV.

The chain uses TRBV5-1 and TRBJ2-1, with 10 bases matching TRBD2. Germline-derived CDR1 and CDR2 are SGHRS and YFSETQ. The CDR3 has 15 residues. The J segment lost 6 bases and the V segment lost 4 bases, leaving 7 bases of the junction unmatched. Here the CDR3 reads CASSDLAGVSNEQFF. CDR3 bases: TGCGCCAGCAGCGATCTAGCGGGAGTTTCCAATGAGCAGTTCTTC.

This clone was found once. The CDR3 region is CSVSRGGLAGEQYF. The CDR3 DNA is TGCAGCGTTTCTAGAGGTGGACTAGCGGGGGAGCAGTACTTC. The chain has TRBV29-1 and TRBJ2-7; 12 positions agree with TRBD2. The germline CDR1 and CDR2 sequences are SQVTM and ANQGSEA. Losses at the gene ends were 5 bases for V and 7 bases for J; bases not matched to a gene: 9. The CDR3 length is 14 residues.

A few counts support this clone. The rearrangement joins TRBV27 to TRBJ1-2; 7 bases align to TRBD1. Germline V gene lookup returns CDR1 MNHEY and CDR2 SMNVEV (reference sequence). The CDR3 has 14 residues. V shed 3 bases and J 7 bases; nucleotides not matched to a gene: 8. CDR3 sequence (DNA): TGTGCCAGCAGTTTTTCAGGGGGACCATTTGGCTACACCTTC. Translated: CASSFSGGPFGYTF.

The chain is built from TRBV15 and TRBJ1-5; D perhaps matches TRBD1 (5 bases). The V end lost 8 bases, the J end lost 6 bases, and 8 bases lay between the germline ends. The CDR3 covers 11 residues. Germline values: CDR1 LNHNV, CDR2 YYDKDF (reference sequence). The CDR3 DNA reads TGTGCCACCGGGACTTTTCAGCCCCAGCATTTT. Residues: CATGTFQPQHF.

A note on this clone: A much larger clonotype is one base distant, so this may be a read error. The J gene is TRBJ2-5, the V gene TRBV27; 7 bases agree with TRBD2. The CDR3 runs 15 residues. Germline V gene sequence: CDR1 MNHEY, CDR2 SMNVEV (reference sequence). This CDR3 reads CANSPTWDYKETQYF. Here the CDR3 DNA reads TGTGCCAACAGTCCCACATGGGACTACAAAGAGACCCAGTACTTC.

The chain links TRBV7-9 to TRBJ1-1; no clear D gene. This CDR3 has 13 residues. Germline V lookup: CDR1 SEHNR, CDR2 FQNEAQ (reference sequence). Trimming shortened V by 1 base and J by 6 bases, and 9 bases separated the two germline ends. The CDR3 is CASSLDLTSEAFF. The CDR3 bases are TGTGCCAGCAGCTTAGACCTAACGTCTGAAGCTTTCTTT.

This clone was detected only a few times. V gene TRBV6-5 combines with J gene TRBJ2-7; 7 bases fit TRBD2. Per germline, CDR1 MNHEY and CDR2 SVGAGI. The CDR3 loop spans 16 amino acids. Trimming took 0 bases from V and 2 from J; bases not matched to a gene: 7. This chain's CDR3 is CASSYSTAGATYEQYF. In nucleotides, the CDR3 is TGTGCCAGCAGTTACTCGACTGCGGGAGCGACCTACGAGCAGTACTTC.

This clone was found once. This chain connects TRBV19 to TRBJ1-2; the D is unclear. CDR3 length: 11 amino acids. V lost 10 bases and J lost 0, with 6 bases in between. CDR1 and CDR2 (germline): LNHDA, SQIVND (reference sequence). Here the CDR3 DNA reads TGTGCCACCTACTCTAACTATGGCTACACCTTC. Translating it yields CATYSNYGYTF.

This chain connects TRBV30 to TRBJ2-2; 8 bases map to TRBD1. V was clipped by 5 bases and J by 5 bases; unmatched bases: 1. Germline V CDR1 and CDR2: GTSNPN, SVGIG (reference sequence). The CDR3 runs to 12 residues. CDR3 sequence (DNA): TGTGCCTGGGGACAGGGAACCGGGGAGCTGTTTTTT. Protein sequence: CAWGQGTGELFF.

The chain couples TRBV20-1 to TRBJ2-3, with 10 nucleotides matching TRBD2. V gave up 3 bases and J gave up 0 bases; unmatched junction bases: 6. Germline V gene sequence: CDR1 DFQATT, CDR2 SNEGSKA (reference sequence). The CDR3 covers 16 residues. CDR3 sequence reads: CSASTSGKYSTDTQYF. CDR3 coding DNA: TGCAGTGCTAGTACTAGCGGGAAGTATAGCACAGATACGCAGTATTTT.

The V gene is TRBV11-2, the J gene TRBJ1-1, with 8 nucleotides matching TRBD1. The CDR3 sequence is 13 residues long. Looked up from germline, CDR1 is SGHAT and CDR2 is FQNNGV. J gave up 5 bases and V 4 bases, and 3 bases lay outside the gene matches. The CDR3 protein is CASSSGQGTEAFF. In nucleotides, the CDR3 is TGTGCCAGCAGCTCCGGACAGGGAACTGAAGCTTTCTTT.

The chain uses TRBV7-9 and TRBJ2-5; possible D gene TRBD1, 6 bases. Trimming took 2 bases from V and 10 from J, leaving 14 bases between them. CDR3 length: 13 residues. Germline V gives CDR1 SEHNR, CDR2 FQNEAQ (reference sequence). CDR3 DNA: TGTGCCAGCAGCTTACCTGTCCAACAGGGCCAGTACTTC. Its protein is CASSLPVQQGQYF.

V is TRBV7-9 and J is TRBJ2-1; possibly TRBD1 for D (6 bases). V gave up 2 bases and J gave up 4 bases, with 12 bases separating them. Germline V gives CDR1 SEHNR, CDR2 FQNEAQ (reference sequence). The CDR3 totals 15 residues. CDR3 DNA: TGTGCCAGCAGCTTACAGGGGTCCCCATACAATGAGCAGTTCTTC. This translates into CASSLQGSPYNEQFF. Together with reference TRBV7-9 and TRBJ2-1, the CDR3 gives the full variable domain: DTGVSQNPRHKITKRGQNVTFRCDPISEHNRLYWYRQTLGQGPEFLTYFQNEAQLEKSRLLSDRFSAERPKGSFSTLEIQRTEQGDSAMYLCASSLQGSPYNEQFFGPGTRLTVL.

The V and J genes are TRBV19 and TRBJ1-5, with D possibly being TRBD1 (5 bases). V was pared by 5 bases and J by 8 bases, with 13 bases between. Germline V gene data show CDR1 as LNHDA and CDR2 as SQIVND (reference sequence). This CDR3 has 13 residues. This chain's CDR3 is CASSPRAWEPQHF. CDR3 DNA: TGTGCCAGTAGTCCCAGGGCCTGGGAGCCCCAGCATTTT.

The chain has TRBV5-5 and TRBJ1-2; 7 nucleotides line up with TRBD1. J gave up 4 bases and V 2 bases, and 11 bases lay outside the gene matches. The CDR3 has 16 amino acids. Per germline, CDR1 SGHKS and CDR2 YYEKEE (reference sequence). The CDR3 sequence: CASSLTTARQGYGYTF. The CDR3 DNA follows: TGTGCCAGCAGCTTAACTACAGCAAGACAGGGCTATGGCTACACCTTC.